These 19 T cell receptor beta chains share one sample of origin, sequenced in a study of T cells in Graves' hyperthyroidism and ophthalmopathy. Authors of the study amplified TCR beta CDR3 regions from RNA transcripts. First-round RT-PCR of the TCR CDR3 relied on the HTBI primer set. TCRdb called the multiplex PCR reads again in MiXCR, with one record for every CDR3 protein. The sample lists around 760,000 distinct CDR3 sequences; roughly 32% were seen once. Sequencing was carried out using blood. Receptors were obtained from a woman between 35 and 50 years old with Graves' hyperthyroidism.

J is TRBJ1-4 and V is TRBV6-1, with TRBD1 identical over 7 bases. V lost 7 bases, J lost 3 bases, and 5 bases stayed unmatched. The CDR3 covers 14 residues. Per germline, CDR1 MNHNS and CDR2 SASEGT. The CDR3 DNA sequence: TGTGCCAGCACAGGGGGTCAGTCTAATGAAAAACTGTTTTTT. Translation: CASTGGQSNEKLFF.

As for this clonotype: At one end, the junction sequence differs from germline, possibly due to a read error. The chain combines TRBV2 with TRBJ2-5; tentatively, D is TRBD1 (6 bases). Germline V gene data show CDR1 as SNHLY and CDR2 as FYNNEI. The CDR3 has 15 residues. CDR3 nucleotides: TGTGCCAGCAGAAGAGGACAGATTTACCAAGAGACCCGGTACTTC. Its protein product is CASRRGQIYQETRYF.

In its sample, this clonotype was seen a few times. This chain links TRBV20-1 with TRBJ1-6, with TRBD1 matching 7 bases. The CDR3 totals 16 residues. Germline CDR1 and CDR2: DFQATT and SNEGSKA (reference sequence). The V gene end was trimmed by 7 bases and the J gene end by 0 bases; junction bases not matched to a gene: 9. CDR3 protein: CSVPDRPSSYNSPLHF. The CDR3 coding sequence is TGCAGTGTCCCGGACAGGCCGAGCTCCTATAATTCACCCCTCCACTTT.

This chain connects TRBV5-4 to TRBJ2-5; 8 bases map to TRBD2. V lost 5 bases, J lost 4 bases, and 7 bases stayed unmatched. This CDR3 contains 14 residues. Germline values: CDR1 SGHNT, CDR2 YYREEE (reference sequence). This CDR3 reads CASSSGGVGETQYF. CDR3 coding DNA: TGTGCCAGCAGTTCGGGAGGGGTCGGAGAGACCCAGTACTTC.

In this sample, this clonotype turned up once. V is TRBV7-8 and J is TRBJ1-4; possible D gene TRBD1, 6 bases. This CDR3 spans 12 amino acids. The germline V gene has CDR1 SGHVS and CDR2 FQNEAQ. The ends were cut back, 5 bases at V and 8 bases at J, with 9 bases in the middle. The CDR3 loop is CASSAGTEKLFF. CDR3 coding DNA: TGTGCCAGCAGCGCAGGGACAGAAAAACTGTTTTTT.

In this sample, this clonotype turned up a few times. At one end, the junction sequence differs from germline, possibly due to a read error. The genes are TRBV5-1 and TRBJ1-1, with D perhaps matching TRBD1 (5 bases). Looked up from germline, CDR1 is SGHRS and CDR2 is YFSETQ. This CDR3 has 12 amino acids. The CDR3 sequence: CASTPGAGEAFF. CDR3 sequence (DNA): TGTGCCAGCACCCCTGGGGCGGGAGAAGCTTTCTTT.

The chain carries TRBV29-1 and TRBJ1-1, with 10 bases identical to TRBD1. The ends lost 3 bases at V and 5 bases at J; junction bases unmatched: 6. The CDR3 covers 14 residues. Germline V gene data show CDR1 as SQVTM and CDR2 as ANQGSEA. The CDR3 DNA reads TGCAGCGTTGACGACGGGACAGGGGATACTGAAGCTTTCTTT. Translated, it gives CSVDDGTGDTEAFF.

The chain employs TRBV19 and TRBJ2-2; D gene uncertain. Trimming pared 6 bases from V and 1 base from J, leaving 12 bases between. CDR1 and CDR2 (germline): LNHDA, SQIVND (reference sequence). The CDR3 totals 15 residues. This CDR3 is CASRRPGVNTGELFF. The CDR3 nucleotides read TGTGCCAGTAGGCGGCCCGGAGTGAACACCGGGGAGCTGTTTTTT.

The chain employs TRBV28 and TRBJ2-7; perhaps TRBD1 as D (6 bases). V lost 6 bases and J 3 bases, leaving 24 bases between the germline ends. The CDR3 consists of 17 residues. CDR1 and CDR2 from the germline V gene are MDHEN and SYDVKM. CDR3 in amino acids: CASSPLQIGQPGYEQYF. CDR3 sequence (DNA): TGTGCCAGCAGCCCCCTCCAAATCGGACAGCCAGGCTACGAGCAGTACTTC.

Only a few counts were recorded for this clonotype. V is TRBV19 and J is TRBJ2-7; tentative D call: TRBD2 (7 bases). Trimming left V 10 bases short and J 5 bases short, with 15 bases between. From germline, CDR1 is LNHDA and CDR2 SQIVND (reference sequence). The CDR3 is 12 residues long. The CDR3 nucleotides are TGTGCCACTAGAGGGGGGGTCCACGAGCAGTACTTC. Translating it yields CATRGGVHEQYF.

This clonotype was seen only a few times. The chain links TRBV6-5 to TRBJ1-1; 7 nucleotides agree with TRBD1. Germline V gene data show CDR1 as MNHEY and CDR2 as SVGAGI. The CDR3 has 15 residues. V was pared by 1 base and J by 2 bases, with 4 bases of the junction left unmatched. The CDR3 nucleotides are TGTGCCAGCAGTTACTTCGGGACAGCTAACACTGAAGCTTTCTTT. This gives the protein CASSYFGTANTEAFF.

This clonotype showed up many times. The chain uses TRBV29-1 and TRBJ1-1; unclear D gene. This CDR3 contains 11 residues. Looked up from germline, CDR1 is SQVTM and CDR2 is ANQGSEA. The germline V and J ends were trimmed by 3 bases and 0 bases, with 2 bases remaining between them. The CDR3: CSVEMNTEAFF. CDR3 in DNA: TGCAGCGTTGAGATGAACACTGAAGCTTTCTTT.

This clonotype appeared many times. The V gene is TRBV19, the J gene TRBJ1-4; tentatively, D is TRBD1 (5 bases). Germline CDR1 LNHDA, CDR2 SQIVND (reference sequence). The CDR3 has 13 residues. Deletions cut 7 bases from V and 7 bases from J, with 13 bases between. CDR3 sequence reads: CASTTGWGEKLFF. The CDR3 DNA follows: TGTGCCAGTACAACAGGTTGGGGTGAAAAACTGTTTTTT.

Remarks on this clonotype: An end of the junction differs from the germline gene, which may be a read error. V usage is TRBV7-4 and J usage is TRBJ2-3, with D perhaps matching TRBD2 (5 bases). CDR1 SGHVT and CDR2 SQSDAQ come from the germline V gene. CDR3 length equals 8 residues. The chain's CDR3 is CASSQRGF. Here the CDR3 DNA reads TGTGCCAGCAGCCAACGGGGTTTT.

This clonotype was observed many times. The rearrangement joins TRBV19 to TRBJ1-1; perhaps TRBD1 as D (5 bases). Between the trimmed V and J ends, which lost 10 bases and 11 bases, there was a span of 20 bases. CDR1 and CDR2 (germline): LNHDA, SQIVND (reference sequence). This CDR3 has 12 amino acids. Here the CDR3 DNA reads TGTGCCATCATAGATTCCAGAGGGACGGCTTTCTTT. Protein sequence: CAIIDSRGTAFF.

The sample holds many counts of this clonotype. The rearrangement uses TRBV5-1 and TRBJ2-5; maybe TRBD2 (5 bases). Trimming stripped 0 bases from V and 4 bases from J, with 10 bases between. From germline, CDR1 is SGHRS and CDR2 YFSETQ. This CDR3 has 14 amino acids. The CDR3 DNA reads as TGCGCCAGCAGCTTGGAGAGGGCAGGAGAGACCCAGTACTTC. Protein product: CASSLERAGETQYF.

The chain recombines TRBV6-5 with TRBJ2-7; 11 nucleotides agree with TRBD1. The CDR3 spans 15 residues. The V gene's germline CDR1 is MNHEY and CDR2 SVGAGI. V shed 7 bases, J shed 3 bases, and the junction held 8 bases outside the gene matches. Here the CDR3 reads CASTERGTGGYEQYF. Written as DNA, the CDR3 is TGTGCCAGCACCGAACGGGGGACAGGGGGCTACGAGCAGTACTTC.

This clonotype has more than one count but fewer than ten. The DNA of the CDR3 is TGTGCCAGCAGACCCCCTCGTATAAACTATGGCTACACCTTC. Encoded protein: CASRPPRINYGYTF. V and J are TRBV10-3 and TRBJ1-2, with D uncertain. Germline V gives CDR1 ENHRY, CDR2 SYGVKD. With 10 bases removed from V and 2 bases from J, the gap between germline ends came to 17 bases. There are 14 residues in the CDR3.

This rearrangement joins TRBV6-5 to TRBJ2-2, with 9 bases lining up with TRBD1. Looked up from germline, CDR1 is MNHEY and CDR2 is SVGAGI. The CDR3 covers 17 residues. V was pared by 4 bases and J by 7 bases, with 13 bases of the junction left unmatched. The CDR3 region is CASSLPRDRDRDGELFF. The DNA of the CDR3 is TGTGCCAGCAGTTTACCCCGAGACCGGGACAGGGACGGGGAGCTGTTTTTT.